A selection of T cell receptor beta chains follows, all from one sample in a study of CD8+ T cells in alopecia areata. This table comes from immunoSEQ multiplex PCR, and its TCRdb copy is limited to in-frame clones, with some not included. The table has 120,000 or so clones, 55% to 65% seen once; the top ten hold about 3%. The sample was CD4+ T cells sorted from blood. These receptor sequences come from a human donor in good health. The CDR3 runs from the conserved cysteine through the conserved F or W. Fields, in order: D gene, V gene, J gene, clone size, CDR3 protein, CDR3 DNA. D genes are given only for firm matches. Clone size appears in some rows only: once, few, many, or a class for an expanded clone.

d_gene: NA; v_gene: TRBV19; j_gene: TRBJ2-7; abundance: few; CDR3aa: CASSRTDNFYEQYF; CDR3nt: TGTGCCAGTAGTAGGACAGACAATTTCTACGAGCAGTACTTC
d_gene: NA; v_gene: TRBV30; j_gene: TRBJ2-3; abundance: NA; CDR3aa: CAWIRAGTDTQYF; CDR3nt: TGTGCCTGGATACGAGCGGGTACAGATACGCAGTATTTT
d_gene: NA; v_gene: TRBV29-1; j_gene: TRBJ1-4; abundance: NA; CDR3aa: CSVRGVSTNEKLFF; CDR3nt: TGCAGCGTGCGAGGGGTTTCAACTAATGAAAAACTGTTTTTT
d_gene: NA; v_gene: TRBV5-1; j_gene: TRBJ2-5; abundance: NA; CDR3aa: CASSPESRETQYF; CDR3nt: TGCGCCAGCAGCCCGGAGAGCCGGGAGACCCAGTACTTC
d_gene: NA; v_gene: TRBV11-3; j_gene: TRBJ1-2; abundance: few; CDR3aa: CASSLAMVVSLGYTF; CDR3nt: TGTGCCAGCAGCTTAGCGATGGTAGTCTCGCTCGGCTACACCTTC
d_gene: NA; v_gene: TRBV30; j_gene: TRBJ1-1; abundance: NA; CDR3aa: CACRMGRNTEAFF; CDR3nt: TGTGCCTGCCGTATGGGCAGGAACACTGAAGCTTTCTTT
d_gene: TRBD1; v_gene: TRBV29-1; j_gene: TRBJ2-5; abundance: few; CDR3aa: CSAQIQGRLETQYF; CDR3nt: TGCAGCGCTCAAATACAGGGGCGCTTAGAGACCCAGTACTTC
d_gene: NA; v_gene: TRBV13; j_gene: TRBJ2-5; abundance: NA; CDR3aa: CASLQQRDTRETQYF; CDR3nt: TGTGCCAGCCTTCAGCAGAGGGACACCCGGGAGACCCAGTACTTC
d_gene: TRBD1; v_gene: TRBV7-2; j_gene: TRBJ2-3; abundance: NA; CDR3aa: CASSLDRGTDTQYF; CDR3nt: TGTGCCAGCAGCTTGGACAGGGGCACAGATACGCAGTATTTT
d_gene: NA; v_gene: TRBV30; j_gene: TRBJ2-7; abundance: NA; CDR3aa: CAWSVTGGEQYF; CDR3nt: TGTGCCTGGAGTGTAACAGGCGGTGAGCAGTACTTC
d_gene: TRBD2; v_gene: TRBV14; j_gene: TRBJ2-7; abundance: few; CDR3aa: CASSPLAGGLSYEQYF; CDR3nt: TGTGCCAGCAGCCCGTTAGCGGGGGGCCTATCCTACGAGCAGTACTTC
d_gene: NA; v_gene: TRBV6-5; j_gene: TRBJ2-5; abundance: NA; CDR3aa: CASSSTSGGWETQYF; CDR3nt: TGTGCCAGCAGTTCAACTTCTGGAGGCTGGGAGACCCAGTACTTC
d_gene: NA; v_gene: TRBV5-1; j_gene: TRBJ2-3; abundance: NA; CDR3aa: CASSLIGETDTQYF; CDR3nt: TGCGCCAGCAGCCTGATCGGGGAAACAGATACGCAGTATTTT
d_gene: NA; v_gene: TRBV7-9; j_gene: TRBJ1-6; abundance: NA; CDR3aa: CASSIQPEGSPLHF; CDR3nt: TGTGCCAGCAGCATACAGCCCGAAGGTTCACCCCTCCACTTT
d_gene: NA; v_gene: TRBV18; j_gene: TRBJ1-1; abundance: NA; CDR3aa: CASSPPEGENTEAFF; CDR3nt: TGTGCCAGCTCACCACCGGAAGGGGAGAACACTGAAGCTTTCTTT
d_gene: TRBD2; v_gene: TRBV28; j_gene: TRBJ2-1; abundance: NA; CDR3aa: CASSPKASGGYEQFF; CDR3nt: TGTGCCAGCAGCCCTAAGGCTAGCGGGGGATATGAGCAGTTCTTC
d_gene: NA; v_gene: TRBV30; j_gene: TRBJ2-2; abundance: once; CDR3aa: CAWKTNGGWELFF; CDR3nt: TGTGCCTGGAAGACGAACGGGGGTTGGGAGCTGTTTTTT
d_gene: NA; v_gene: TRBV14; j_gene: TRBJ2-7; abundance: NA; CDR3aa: CASSPRIGGYEQYF; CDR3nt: TGTGCCAGCAGCCCCCGGATAGGGGGGTACGAGCAGTACTTC
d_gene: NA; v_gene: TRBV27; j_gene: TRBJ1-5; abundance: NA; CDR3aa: CASSLGEGNQPQHF; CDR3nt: TGTGCCAGCAGCCTAGGGGAAGGCAATCAGCCCCAGCATTTT
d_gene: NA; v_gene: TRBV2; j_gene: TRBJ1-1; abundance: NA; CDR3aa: CASSENTEAFF; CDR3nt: TGTGCCAGCAGTGAGAACACTGAAGCTTTCTTT
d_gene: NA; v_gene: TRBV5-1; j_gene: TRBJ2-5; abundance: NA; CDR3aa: CASSLGQGSSETQYF; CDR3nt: TGCGCCAGCAGCTTGGGCCAAGGGAGCTCGGAGACCCAGTACTTC
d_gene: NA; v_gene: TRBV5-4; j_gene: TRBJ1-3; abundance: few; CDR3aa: CASSPMDGGRNTIYF; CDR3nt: TGTGCCAGCAGCCCGATGGACGGTGGGAGAAACACCATATATTTT
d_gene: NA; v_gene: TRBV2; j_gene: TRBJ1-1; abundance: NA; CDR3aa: CASHGLAPGDTEAFF; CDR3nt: TGTGCCAGCCACGGGCTAGCCCCCGGGGACACTGAAGCTTTCTTT
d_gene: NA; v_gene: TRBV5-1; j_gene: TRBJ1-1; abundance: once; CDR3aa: CASSRDPDTEAFF; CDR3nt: TGCGCCAGCAGCCGAGACCCGGACACTGAAGCTTTCTTT
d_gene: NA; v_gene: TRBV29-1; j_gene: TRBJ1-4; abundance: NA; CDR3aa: CSVQGSTNEKLFF; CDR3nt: TGCAGCGTGCAGGGATCAACTAACGAAAAACTGTTTTTT
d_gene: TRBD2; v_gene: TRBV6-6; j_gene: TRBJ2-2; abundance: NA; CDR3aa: CASTMGLANTGELFF; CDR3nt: TGTGCCAGCACCATGGGACTAGCTAACACCGGGGAGCTGTTTTTT
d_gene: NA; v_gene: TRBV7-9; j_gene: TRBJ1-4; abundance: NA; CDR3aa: CASSLVGGTNEKLFF; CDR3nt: TGTGCCAGCAGCTTAGTAGGGGGAACTAATGAAAAACTGTTTTTT
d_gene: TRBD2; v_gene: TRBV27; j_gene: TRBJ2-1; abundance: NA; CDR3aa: CASSLRGGQHEQFF; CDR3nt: TGTGCCAGCAGTTTGCGGGGGGGCCAACATGAGCAGTTCTTC
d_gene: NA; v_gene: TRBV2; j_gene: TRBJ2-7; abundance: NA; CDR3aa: CASSGEYSSSYEQYF; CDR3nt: TGTGCCAGCAGTGGAGAGTACTCTTCGTCCTACGAGCAGTACTTC
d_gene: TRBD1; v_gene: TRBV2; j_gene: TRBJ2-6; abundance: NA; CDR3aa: CARTGTGGLGANVLTF; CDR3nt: TGTGCCAGAACCGGGACAGGGGGCTTGGGGGCCAACGTCCTGACTTTC
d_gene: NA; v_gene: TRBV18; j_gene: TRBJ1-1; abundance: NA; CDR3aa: CASSLSVRTEAFF; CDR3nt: TGTGCCAGCTCACTTTCGGTCCGCACTGAAGCTTTCTTT
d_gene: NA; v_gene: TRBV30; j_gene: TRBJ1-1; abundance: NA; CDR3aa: CAWSLQPGTEAFF; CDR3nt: TGTGCCTGGAGTCTACAGCCCGGCACTGAAGCTTTCTTT
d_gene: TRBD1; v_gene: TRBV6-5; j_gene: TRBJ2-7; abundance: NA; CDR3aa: CASSYLDRTYEQYF; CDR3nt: TGTGCCAGCAGTTACTTGGACAGGACCTACGAGCAGTACTTC
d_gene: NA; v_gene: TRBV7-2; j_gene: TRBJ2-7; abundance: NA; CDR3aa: CASSAHGEQYF; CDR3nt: TGTGCCAGCAGCGCTCACGGCGAGCAGTACTTC
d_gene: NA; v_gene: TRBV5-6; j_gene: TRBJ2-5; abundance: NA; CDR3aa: CASSLAGRQETQYF; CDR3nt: TGTGCCAGCAGCTTAGCGGGCCGCCAAGAGACCCAGTACTTC
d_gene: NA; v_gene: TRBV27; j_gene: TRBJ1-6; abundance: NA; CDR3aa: CASRENAGSPLHF; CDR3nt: TGTGCCAGCCGAGAGAATGCTGGATCACCCCTCCACTTT
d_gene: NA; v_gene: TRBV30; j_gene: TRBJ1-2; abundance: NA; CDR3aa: CAWSFLPGHYGYTF; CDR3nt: TGTGCCTGGAGTTTCCTACCGGGACACTATGGCTACACCTTC
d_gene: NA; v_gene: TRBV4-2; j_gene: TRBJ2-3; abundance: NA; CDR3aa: CASSQVRQGAYTDTQYF; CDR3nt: TGTGCCAGCAGCCAAGTACGCCAGGGAGCCTACACAGATACGCAGTATTTT
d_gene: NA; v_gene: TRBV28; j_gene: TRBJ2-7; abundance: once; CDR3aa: CASSLSAGRYEQYF; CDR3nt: TGTGCCAGCAGTTTATCCGCAGGGAGGTACGAGCAGTACTTC
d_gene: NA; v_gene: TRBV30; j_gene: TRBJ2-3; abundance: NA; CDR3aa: CAWSGSTDTQYF; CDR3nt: TGTGCCTGGAGCGGATCCACAGATACGCAGTATTTT
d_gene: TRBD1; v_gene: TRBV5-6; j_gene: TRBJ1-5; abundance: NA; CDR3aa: CASSLGTGTVNQPQHF; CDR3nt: TGTGCCAGCAGCTTGGGGACCGGGACAGTCAATCAGCCCCAGCATTTT
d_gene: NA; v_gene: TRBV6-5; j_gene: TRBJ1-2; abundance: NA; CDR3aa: CASRRGSGDGYTF; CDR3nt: TGTGCCAGCCGTCGTGGTTCCGGGGATGGCTACACCTTC
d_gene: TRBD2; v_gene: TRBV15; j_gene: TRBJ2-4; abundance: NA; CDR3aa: CATSREGGEGIQYF; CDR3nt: TGTGCCACCAGCCGAGAGGGCGGGGAGGGCATTCAGTACTTC
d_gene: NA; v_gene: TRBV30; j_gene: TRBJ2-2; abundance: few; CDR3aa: CAWSRGASTGELFF; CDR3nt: TGTGCCTGGAGTAGGGGGGCTAGCACCGGGGAGCTGTTTTTT
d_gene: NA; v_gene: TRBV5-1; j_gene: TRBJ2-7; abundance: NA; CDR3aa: CASSSEGIPLVEQYF; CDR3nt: TGCGCCAGCAGCTCGGAAGGTATTCCCCTCGTCGAGCAGTACTTC
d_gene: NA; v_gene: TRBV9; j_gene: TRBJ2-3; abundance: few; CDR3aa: CASSRLMATGTDTQYF; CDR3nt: TGTGCCAGCAGCCGCTTGATGGCTACAGGGACAGATACGCAGTATTTT
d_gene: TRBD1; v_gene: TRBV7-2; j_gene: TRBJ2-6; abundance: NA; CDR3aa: CASSSRTGSGTGANVLTF; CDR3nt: TGTGCCAGCAGCTCGAGGACAGGGTCTGGGACTGGGGCCAACGTCCTGACTTTC
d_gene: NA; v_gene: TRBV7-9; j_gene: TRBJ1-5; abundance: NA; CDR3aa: CASSLGEKNQPQHF; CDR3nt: TGTGCCAGCAGCTTAGGGGAGAAAAATCAGCCCCAGCATTTT
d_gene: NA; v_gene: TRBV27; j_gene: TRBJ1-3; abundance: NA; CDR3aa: CASQGLSAGNTIYF; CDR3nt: TGTGCCAGCCAGGGACTCTCGGCCGGAAACACCATATATTTT
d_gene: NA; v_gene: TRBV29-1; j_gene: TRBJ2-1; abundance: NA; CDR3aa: CSVDQGYNEQFF; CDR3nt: TGCAGCGTTGACCAGGGGTACAATGAGCAGTTCTTC
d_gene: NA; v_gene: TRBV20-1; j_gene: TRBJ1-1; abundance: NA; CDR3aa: CSVYHTEAFF; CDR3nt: TGCAGTGTTTATCACACTGAAGCTTTCTTT
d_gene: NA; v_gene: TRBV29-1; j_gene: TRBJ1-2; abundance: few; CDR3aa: CSVERGNYGYTF; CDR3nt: TGCAGCGTTGAACGTGGAAACTATGGCTACACCTTC
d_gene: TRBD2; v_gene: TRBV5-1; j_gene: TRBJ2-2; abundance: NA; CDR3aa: CASSLSGGPSGELFF; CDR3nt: TGCGCCAGCAGCCTAAGCGGGGGGCCGTCCGGGGAGCTGTTTTTT
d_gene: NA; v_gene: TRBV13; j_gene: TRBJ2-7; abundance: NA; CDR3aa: CASSFGPAYEQYF; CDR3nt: TGTGCCAGCAGCTTTGGCCCGGCCTACGAGCAGTACTTC